Described below is a single T cell receptor (beta chain) sequence and its context. Antigen unknown. This CDR3 is 15 amino acids long. Germline V gene sequence: CDR1 LNHNV, CDR2 YYDKDF (reference sequence). Trimming left V 5 bases short and J 0 bases short, with 12 bases between. The data belong to a study of T cell repertoires in cytomegalovirus infection. In TCRdb, the reads were re-called with MiXCR into one record per CDR3 protein. The sample yields roughly 990,000 distinct CDR3 sequences, around a third seen once. Study-level points and caveats: In two of eight donors, the top clonotype was HLA-C-restricted CMV-specific. Totalled public TCR beta family frequency picked out people who carried CMV plus the relevant HLA.

The chain has TRBV15 and TRBJ2-3; D is unclear. The TCR sequence derives from a human donor in good health (CMV status not recorded). Some clones in this sample may be carry-over from other donors' samples. This sample comprised cultured CD8+ T cells from PBMCs, obtained from culture after CMV antigen stimulation. CDR3 sequence (DNA): TGTGCCACCAGCCCTGGTCTGAGGAGCACAGATACGCAGTATTTT. Amino acid sequence: CATSPGLRSTDTQYF.